These 25 T cell receptor beta chains were sequenced from one sample in a study of cytomegalovirus exposure and HLA in healthy donors. The PCR employed 60 Vbeta primers together with 13 Jbeta primers. Data came from immunoSEQ multiplex PCR; TCRdb stores just in-frame clones and leaves some out. The sample has under 200,000 clones; around three quarters are singletons. The sample was PBMCs. These receptors all come from a man aged 35 to 55 in good health and CMV-seronegative.

The genes are TRBV7-2 and TRBJ2-1; 7 bases agree with TRBD1. Germline V gene sequence: CDR1 SGHTA, CDR2 FQGNSA. V trimming: 5 bases; J trimming: 8 bases; junction bases outside the gene matches: 12. The CDR3 has 15 residues. The CDR3 DNA reads as TGTGCCAGCAGCAACTCCGGGACAGTGGTGGATGAGCAGTTCTTC. Amino acids: CASSNSGTVVDEQFF.

The chain has TRBV5-4 and TRBJ1-2, with TRBD1 matching over 7 bases. CDR1 is SGHNT, CDR2 YYREEE, per germline (reference sequence). J lost 5 bases, V lost 2 bases, and 3 bases had no gene match. The CDR3 runs to 13 residues. CDR3 nucleotides: TGTGCCAGCAGCTTAAGACAGGGTTATGGCTACACCTTC. Protein: CASSLRQGYGYTF.

V and J are TRBV19 and TRBJ1-4; D possibly corresponds to TRBD1 (5 bases). This CDR3 is built from 14 residues. V shed 6 bases and J shed 6 bases, with 14 bases lying between them. In germline, CDR1 is LNHDA, CDR2 SQIVND (reference sequence). Here the CDR3 reads CASSLVPGDEKLFF. CDR3 nucleotides: TGTGCCAGTAGCCTCGTCCCGGGGGATGAAAAACTGTTTTTT.

The chain is built from TRBV15 and TRBJ1-4, with D perhaps TRBD1 (5 bases). The germline gives CDR1 LNHNV, CDR2 YYDKDF (reference sequence). Trimming removed 0 bases at V and 4 bases at J, with 12 bases between. CDR3 size: 16 residues. The CDR3 sequence is CATSRDRGLSNEKLFF. CDR3 nucleotides: TGTGCCACCAGCAGAGATCGGGGACTGAGTAATGAAAAACTGTTTTTT.

The chain combines TRBV19 with TRBJ1-5; 7 bases align to TRBD1. Germline values: CDR1 LNHDA, CDR2 SQIVND (reference sequence). The CDR3 covers 15 residues. V lost 3 bases to trimming and J lost 3 bases; unmatched junction nucleotides: 5. CDR3 protein: CASSMGTEHNQPQHF. The CDR3 DNA sequence: TGTGCCAGTAGTATGGGGACAGAGCACAATCAGCCCCAGCATTTT.

The chain joins TRBV18 to TRBJ2-3; 10 bases are shared with TRBD2. This CDR3 contains 14 residues. Germline CDR1 is KGHSH and CDR2 is LQKENI. V was pared by 4 bases and J by 3 bases, with 1 base of the junction left unmatched. The CDR3 sequence: CASSQTSGTDTQYF. In nucleotides, the CDR3 is TGTGCCAGCTCACAGACTAGCGGGACAGATACGCAGTATTTT.

The rearrangement links TRBV10-3 to TRBJ1-5; 8 bases are a match to TRBD1. Germline CDR1 and CDR2: ENHRY and SYGVKD. This CDR3 comprises 15 residues. Germline trimming cut 8 bases from V and 2 bases from J; bases unmatched to any gene: 8. The CDR3 here is CAIPSEDRGNQPQHF. The CDR3 DNA reads TGTGCCATCCCTTCAGAGGACAGGGGCAATCAGCCCCAGCATTTT.

The chain carries TRBV6-5 and TRBJ1-3, with a weak D call TRBD1 (5 bases). V was pared by 4 bases and J by 8 bases, with 15 bases between. Germline V CDR1 and CDR2: MNHEY, SVGAGI. The CDR3 contains 14 residues. The CDR3 region is CASSSPGLGHTIYF. The CDR3 DNA sequence: TGTGCCAGCAGTTCTCCGGGACTGGGGCACACCATATATTTT.

The V gene is TRBV27, the J gene TRBJ1-5; D is possibly TRBD1 (5 bases). The CDR3 has 14 amino acids. CDR1 is MNHEY and CDR2 is SMNVEV in the germline V gene (reference sequence). V lost 2 bases, J lost 5 bases, and 10 bases lay in between. CDR3 loop: CASSLRGGDQPQHF. In DNA, the CDR3 is TGTGCCAGCAGTTTACGGGGAGGGGATCAGCCCCAGCATTTT.

The chain is built from TRBV9 and TRBJ1-2; tentatively, D is TRBD1 (6 bases). This CDR3 is built from 14 residues. Germline-derived CDR1 and CDR2 are SGDLS and YYNGEE. V shed 0 bases and J shed 8 bases, with 14 bases lying between them. CDR3 region: CASSVDAQGYGYTF. DNA of the CDR3: TGTGCCAGCAGCGTAGACGCACAGGGATACGGCTACACCTTC.

The V gene is TRBV19, the J gene TRBJ1-5, with D perhaps TRBD1 (6 bases). V shed 10 bases and J shed 6 bases, with 25 bases lying between them. The CDR3 has 16 residues. Germline CDR1 LNHDA, CDR2 SQIVND (reference sequence). The CDR3 loop reads CATEINPNRAAQPQHF. The CDR3 DNA follows: TGTGCCACCGAAATCAACCCCAACAGGGCCGCTCAGCCCCAGCATTTT.

V and J are TRBV15 and TRBJ2-1, with D perhaps TRBD2 (6 bases). Germline V CDR1 and CDR2: LNHNV, YYDKDF (reference sequence). The germline V and J ends were trimmed by 4 bases and 1 base, with 17 bases remaining between them. The CDR3 has 17 amino acids. CDR3 region: CATSKGLGSGSYNEQFF. CDR3 coding DNA: TGTGCCACCAGCAAGGGTCTTGGGAGCGGGTCCTACAATGAGCAGTTCTTC.

Only a few counts were recorded for this clone. The same CDR3 is also encoded by other DNA sequences in this sample. V gene TRBV18 combines with J gene TRBJ1-6; the match to TRBD1 covers 8 bases. The CDR3 covers 15 residues. V gave up 2 bases and J gave up 4 bases; unmatched junction bases: 1. Germline CDR1 KGHSH, CDR2 LQKENI. As DNA, the CDR3 is TGTGCCAGCTCACCAGACAGGGGATATAATTCACCCCTCCACTTT. This encodes CASSPDRGYNSPLHF.

The V and J genes are TRBV29-1 and TRBJ1-4; no reliable D call. The germline CDR1 and CDR2 sequences are SQVTM and ANQGSEA. Trimming stripped 0 bases from V and 12 bases from J, with 5 bases between. This CDR3 region has 10 residues. The CDR3 coding sequence is TGCAGCGTTGAAGACAGGCAACTGTTTTTT. As protein: CSVEDRQLFF.

Points on this clone: Additional DNA sequences in this sample encode the identical CDR3. V is TRBV11-2 and J is TRBJ1-3; D may be TRBD1 (6 bases). The V and J ends lost 4 bases and 0 bases respectively, with 10 bases between them. The CDR3 consists of 15 residues. Per the germline V gene, CDR1 is SGHAT and CDR2 is FQNNGV. The chain's CDR3 is CASSSGTSSGNTIYF. The CDR3 region has the DNA TGTGCCAGCAGCTCCGGGACAAGCTCTGGAAACACCATATATTTT.

This clone occurred a few times. This chain joins TRBV18 and TRBJ1-2, with TRBD1 as a possible D gene (5 bases). V lost 0 bases to trimming and J lost 5 bases, with 10 bases between them. The germline gives CDR1 KGHSH, CDR2 LQKENI. The CDR3 length is 14 residues. The CDR3 loop is CASSPPGRVYGYTF. CDR3 DNA: TGTGCCAGCTCACCACCGGGCAGGGTGTATGGCTACACCTTC.

V usage is TRBV7-2 and J usage is TRBJ1-5; 11 bases map to TRBD1. The CDR3 runs 15 residues. Trimming at V came to 5 bases and at J to 5 bases, leaving 5 bases not matched to a gene. Germline loops: CDR1 SGHTA, CDR2 FQGNSA. CDR3 sequence reads: CASSLRTGGDQPQHF. In nucleotides, the CDR3 is TGTGCCAGCAGCCTCCGGACAGGGGGCGATCAGCCCCAGCATTTT.

V usage is TRBV7-9 and J usage is TRBJ1-1; D call uncertain. V lost 4 bases and J 1 base, leaving 10 bases between the germline ends. The germline gives CDR1 SEHNR, CDR2 FQNEAQ (reference sequence). The CDR3 runs to 14 residues. CDR3 nucleotides: TGTGCCAGCAGCTCCGGAGGGCGGAACACTGAAGCTTTCTTT. This gives the protein CASSSGGRNTEAFF.

The V gene is TRBV20-1, the J gene TRBJ2-5; D is unclear. Judging by the DNA end, TRBJ2-7 fits better; the J call may be wrong. CDR3 size: 11 residues. CDR1 is DFQATT and CDR2 is SNEGSKA in the germline V gene (reference sequence). The CDR3 DNA sequence: TGCAGTGCTCCAGACGACTACGAGCAGTACTTC. It translates to CSAPDDYEQYF.

The chain recombines TRBV14 with TRBJ2-5; D not resolved. The V gene's germline CDR1 is SGHDN and CDR2 FVKESK. The CDR3 has 14 residues. V was cut by 0 bases and J by 2 bases, with 7 bases left in between. This CDR3 reads CASSQDNLQETQYF. CDR3 in DNA: TGTGCCAGCAGCCAAGATAACTTACAAGAGACCCAGTACTTC.

In its sample, this clone was seen once. The chain employs TRBV7-9 and TRBJ2-1, with 9 positions matching TRBD2. Germline V gene sequence: CDR1 SEHNR, CDR2 FQNEAQ (reference sequence). Unmatched junction bases numbered 10, after V lost 4 bases and J lost 6 bases. The CDR3 is made up of 16 amino acids. CDR3 nucleotide sequence: TGTGCCAGCAGCTCTCATAGCGGGAGAGGGTCCAATGAGCAGTTCTTC. It codes for CASSSHSGRGSNEQFF.

This clone has a handful of counts. The J gene is TRBJ2-7, the V gene TRBV29-1; D is ambiguous. The V gene's germline CDR1 is SQVTM and CDR2 ANQGSEA. The CDR3 totals 12 residues. The V gene lost 0 bases and the J gene lost 8 bases, with 11 bases spanning the gap. CDR3 sequence reads: CSVEESRSKQYF. CDR3 in DNA: TGCAGCGTTGAAGAGTCTAGGTCTAAGCAGTACTTC.

The chain links TRBV11-2 to TRBJ2-1; tentative D call: TRBD1 (5 bases). Trimming removed 4 bases from V and 0 bases from J, with 10 bases in between. CDR1 is SGHAT, CDR2 FQNNGV, per germline. The CDR3 is 15 amino acids. CDR3: CASSSRVRSYNEQFF. The CDR3 DNA reads TGTGCCAGCAGCTCCAGGGTTCGCTCCTACAATGAGCAGTTCTTC.

A few counts support this clone. DNA of the CDR3: TGTGCCATCAGTGGGGGACAGGGAGCCTACGAGCAGTACTTC. It is translated as CAISGGQGAYEQYF. This chain joins TRBV10-3 and TRBJ2-7; TRBD1 agrees at 9 bases. Unmatched junction bases numbered 3, after V lost 4 bases and J lost 2 bases. The CDR3 loop spans 14 amino acids. From germline, CDR1 is ENHRY and CDR2 SYGVKD.

The V gene is TRBV10-3, the J gene TRBJ2-2, with TRBD1 matching 10 bases. Germline loops: CDR1 ENHRY, CDR2 SYGVKD. J lost 7 bases, V lost 6 bases, and 11 bases had no gene match. The CDR3 contains 16 residues. The CDR3, as DNA: TGTGCCATCAGCGGAACCGGGACAGGGGCGAACGGGGAGCTGTTTTTT. Translating it yields CAISGTGTGANGELFF.